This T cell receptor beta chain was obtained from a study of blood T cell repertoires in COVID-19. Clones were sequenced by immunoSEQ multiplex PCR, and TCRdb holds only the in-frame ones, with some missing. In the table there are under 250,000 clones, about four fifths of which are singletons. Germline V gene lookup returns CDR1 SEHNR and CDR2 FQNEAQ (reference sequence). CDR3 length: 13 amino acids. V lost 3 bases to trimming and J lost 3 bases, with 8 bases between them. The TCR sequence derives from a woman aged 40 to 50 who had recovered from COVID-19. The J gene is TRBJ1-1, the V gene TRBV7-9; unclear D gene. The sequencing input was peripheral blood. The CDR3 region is CASSFSVDTEAFF. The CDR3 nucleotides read TGTGCCAGCAGCTTCTCGGTGGACACTGAAGCTTTCTTT.